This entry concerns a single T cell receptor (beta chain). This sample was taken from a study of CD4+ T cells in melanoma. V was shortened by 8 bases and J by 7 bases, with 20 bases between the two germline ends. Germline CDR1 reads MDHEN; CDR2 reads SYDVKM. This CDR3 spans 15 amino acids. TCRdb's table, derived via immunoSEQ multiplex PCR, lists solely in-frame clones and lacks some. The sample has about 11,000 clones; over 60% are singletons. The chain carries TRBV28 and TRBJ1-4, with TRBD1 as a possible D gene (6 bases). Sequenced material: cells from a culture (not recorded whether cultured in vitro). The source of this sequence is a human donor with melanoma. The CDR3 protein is CASREVGTTLEKLFF. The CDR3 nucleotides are TGTGCCAGCCGGGAAGTAGGGACAACTCTTGAAAAACTGTTTTTT.